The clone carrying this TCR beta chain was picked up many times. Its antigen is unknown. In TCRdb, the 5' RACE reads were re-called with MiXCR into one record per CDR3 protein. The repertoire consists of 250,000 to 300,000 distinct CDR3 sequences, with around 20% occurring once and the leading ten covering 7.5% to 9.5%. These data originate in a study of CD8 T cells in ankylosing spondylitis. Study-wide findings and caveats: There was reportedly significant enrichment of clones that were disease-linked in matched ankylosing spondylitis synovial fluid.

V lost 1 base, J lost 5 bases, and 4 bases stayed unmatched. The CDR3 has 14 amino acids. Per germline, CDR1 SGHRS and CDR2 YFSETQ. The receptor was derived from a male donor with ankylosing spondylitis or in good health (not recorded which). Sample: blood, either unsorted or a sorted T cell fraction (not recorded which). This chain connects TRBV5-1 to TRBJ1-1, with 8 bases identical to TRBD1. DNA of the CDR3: TGCGCCAGCAGCTTGAACAGGGGGGGAACTGAAGCTTTCTTT. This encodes CASSLNRGGTEAFF.